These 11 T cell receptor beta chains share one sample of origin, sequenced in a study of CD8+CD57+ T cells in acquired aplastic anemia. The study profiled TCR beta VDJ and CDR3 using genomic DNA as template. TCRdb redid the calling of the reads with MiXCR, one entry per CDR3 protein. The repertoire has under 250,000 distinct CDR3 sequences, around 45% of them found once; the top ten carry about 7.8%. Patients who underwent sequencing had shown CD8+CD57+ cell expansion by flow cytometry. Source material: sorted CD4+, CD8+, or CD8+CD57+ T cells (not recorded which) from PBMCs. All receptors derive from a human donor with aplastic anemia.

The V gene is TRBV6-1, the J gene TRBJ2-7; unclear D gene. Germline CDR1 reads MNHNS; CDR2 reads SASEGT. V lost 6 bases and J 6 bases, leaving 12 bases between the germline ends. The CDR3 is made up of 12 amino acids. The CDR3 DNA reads TGTGCCAGCAGAATCGACCTATGCGAGCAGTACTTC. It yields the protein CASRIDLCEQYF.

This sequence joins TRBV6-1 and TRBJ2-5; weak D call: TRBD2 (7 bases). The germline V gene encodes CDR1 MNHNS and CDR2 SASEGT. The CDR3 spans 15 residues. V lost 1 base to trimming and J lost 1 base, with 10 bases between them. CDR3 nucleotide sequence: TGTGCCAGCAGTGAAGGGGGGGGCAGCCAAGAGACCCAGTACTTC. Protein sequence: CASSEGGGSQETQYF.

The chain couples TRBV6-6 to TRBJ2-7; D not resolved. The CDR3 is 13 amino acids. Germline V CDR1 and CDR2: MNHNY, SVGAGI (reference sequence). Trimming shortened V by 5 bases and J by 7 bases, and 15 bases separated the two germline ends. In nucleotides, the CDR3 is TGTGCCAGCAGTAACGGGTCCCGTGGTGAGCAGTACTTC. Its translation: CASSNGSRGEQYF.

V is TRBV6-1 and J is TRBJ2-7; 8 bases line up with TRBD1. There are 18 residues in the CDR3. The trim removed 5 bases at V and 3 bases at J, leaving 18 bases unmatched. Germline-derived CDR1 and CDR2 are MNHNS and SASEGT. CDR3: CASSMDRELPISLYEQYF. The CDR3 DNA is TGTGCCAGCAGTATGGACAGGGAACTACCAATTTCTCTCTACGAGCAGTACTTC.

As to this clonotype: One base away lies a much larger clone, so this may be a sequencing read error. The CDR3 region is CASSVSGTDRQYF. Here the CDR3 DNA reads TGTGCCAGCAGTGTGTCAGGCACAGATAGGCAGTATTTT. The V gene is TRBV6-4, the J gene TRBJ2-3; D remains ambiguous. CDR3 length equals 13 residues. The germline V gene encodes CDR1 MRHNA and CDR2 SNTAGT.

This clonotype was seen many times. The CDR3 loop is CASSPRQINSPLHF. CDR3 nucleotides: TGTGCCAGCAGCCCGAGACAGATTAATTCACCCCTCCACTTT. This rearrangement joins TRBV7-8 to TRBJ1-6; possible D gene TRBD1, 5 bases. The V end was cut by 5 bases, the J end by 6 bases, with 11 bases between. The CDR3 length is 14 residues. Germline V lookup: CDR1 SGHVS, CDR2 FQNEAQ.

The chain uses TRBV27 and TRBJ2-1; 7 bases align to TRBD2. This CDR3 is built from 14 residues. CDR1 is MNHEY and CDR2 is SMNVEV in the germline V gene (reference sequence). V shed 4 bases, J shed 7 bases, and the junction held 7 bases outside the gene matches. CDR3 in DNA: TGTGCCAGCAGTTCTGGGGGGGATGTTAATGAGCAGTTCTTC. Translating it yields CASSSGGDVNEQFF.

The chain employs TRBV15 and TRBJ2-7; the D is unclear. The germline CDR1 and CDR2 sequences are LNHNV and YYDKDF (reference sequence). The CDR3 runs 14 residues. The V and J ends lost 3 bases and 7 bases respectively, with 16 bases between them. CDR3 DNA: TGTGCCACCAGCAGGACAACAGAGACCGGGGAGCAGTACTTC. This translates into CATSRTTETGEQYF.

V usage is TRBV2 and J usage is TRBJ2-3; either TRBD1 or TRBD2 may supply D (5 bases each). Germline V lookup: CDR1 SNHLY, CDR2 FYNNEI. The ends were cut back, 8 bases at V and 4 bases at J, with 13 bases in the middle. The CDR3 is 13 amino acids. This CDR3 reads CASVFMGADTQYF. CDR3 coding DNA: TGTGCCAGCGTCTTTATGGGGGCAGATACGCAGTATTTT.

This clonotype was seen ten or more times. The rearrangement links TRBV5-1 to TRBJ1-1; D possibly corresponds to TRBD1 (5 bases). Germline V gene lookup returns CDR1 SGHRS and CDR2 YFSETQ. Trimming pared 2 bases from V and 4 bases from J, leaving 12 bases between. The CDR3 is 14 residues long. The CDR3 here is CASSFGGVVTEAFF. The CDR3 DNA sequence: TGCGCCAGCAGCTTCGGAGGGGTTGTCACTGAAGCTTTCTTT.

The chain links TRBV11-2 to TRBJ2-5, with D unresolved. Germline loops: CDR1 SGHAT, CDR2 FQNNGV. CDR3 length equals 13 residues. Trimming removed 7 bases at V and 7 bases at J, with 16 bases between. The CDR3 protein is CASNSLSVGTQYF. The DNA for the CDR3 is TGTGCCAGCAACTCACTCTCGGTCGGGACCCAGTACTTC.